This T cell receptor beta chain was identified in a study of T cell responses to AZD1222 COVID-19 vaccine. Overall study: Second-dose intervals of approximately 4 or approximately 12 weeks were pooled.

Germline CDR1 is SEHNR and CDR2 is FQNEAQ (reference sequence). V trimming: 4 bases; J trimming: 6 bases; junction bases outside the gene matches: 6. CDR3 length: 15 amino acids. Data came from immunoSEQ multiplex PCR; TCRdb stores just in-frame clones and leaves some out. The sample has about 100,000 clones; 70% to 90% are singletons. Sequencing used peripheral blood, obtained on day 0 of AZD1222 vaccination. The receptor was derived from an adult in good health. V gene TRBV7-9 combines with J gene TRBJ1-4; 9 nucleotides agree with TRBD1. The CDR3 DNA reads TGTGCCAGCAGCTCCCCGGGACAGGGAGATGAAAAACTGTTTTTT. It encodes CASSSPGQGDEKLFF.